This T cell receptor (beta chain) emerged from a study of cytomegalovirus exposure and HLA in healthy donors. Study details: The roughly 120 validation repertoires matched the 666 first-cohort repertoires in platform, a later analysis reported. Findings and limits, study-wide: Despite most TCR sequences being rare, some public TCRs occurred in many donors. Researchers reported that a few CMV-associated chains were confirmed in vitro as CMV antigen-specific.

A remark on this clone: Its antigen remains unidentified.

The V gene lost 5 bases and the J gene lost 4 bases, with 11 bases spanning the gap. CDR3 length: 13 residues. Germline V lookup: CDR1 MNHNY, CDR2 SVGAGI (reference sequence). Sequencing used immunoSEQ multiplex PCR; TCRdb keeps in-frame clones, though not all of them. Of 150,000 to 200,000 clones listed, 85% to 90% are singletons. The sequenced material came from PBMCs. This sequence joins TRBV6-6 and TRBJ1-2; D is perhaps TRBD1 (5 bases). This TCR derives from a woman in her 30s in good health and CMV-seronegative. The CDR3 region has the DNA TGTGCCAGCAGTCTCCGGACATCCTATGGCTACACCTTC. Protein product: CASSLRTSYGYTF.